Listed below are T cell receptor beta chains from one sample, sequenced in a study of cytomegalovirus exposure and HLA in healthy donors. This table comes from immunoSEQ multiplex PCR, and its TCRdb copy is limited to in-frame clones, with some not included. The table has some 140,000 clones, 65% to 80% seen once. Sequencing input: PBMCs. Source of these receptors: a woman aged 50 to 65 in good health and CMV-seropositive. The CDR3 runs from the conserved cysteine through the conserved F or W. The D gene is left open where the match is weak. Clone size is shown for a subset of rows, as once, few, many or a class of expanded clone.

>-|TRBJ2-3|TRBD1|TRBV7-9
TGTGCCAGCAGCCCTGGACAGGGGATCACAGATACGCAGTATTTT
CASSPGQGITDTQYF
>-|TRBJ2-7|-|TRBV2
TGTGCCAGCAGTGTGGGGCGAGAGCAGTACTTC
CASSVGREQYF
>few|TRBJ2-7|-|TRBV21-1
TGTGCCAGCAGCAAAGTCGGAGTCGAGCAGTACTTC
CASSKVGVEQYF
>-|TRBJ1-6|TRBD1|TRBV7-7
TGTGCTAGCAGCTTGAACAGGGACAGGGGACCCCTCCCCTTT
CASSLNRDRGPLPF
>-|TRBJ1-5|TRBD1|TRBV7-2
TGTGCCAGCAGCTCTGACAGGGGGCATCAGCCCCAGCATTTT
CASSSDRGHQPQHF
>-|TRBJ2-7|TRBD2|TRBV5-1
TGCGCCAGCAGCCCGGCATGGACTAGCGGGACCGACGAGCAGTACTTC
CASSPAWTSGTDEQYF
>-|TRBJ2-7|-|TRBV2
TGTGCCAGCAGTGTGGGACCAAGGGGGTCGGGCGAGCAGTACTTC
CASSVGPRGSGEQYF
>-|TRBJ2-5|-|TRBV7-8
TGTGCCAGCAGCTGGCTGCAAGAGACCCAGTACTTC
CASSWLQETQYF
>-|TRBJ2-2|-|TRBV14
TGTGCCAGCAGCCAAGGCGCGGGGATTTTTACCGGGGAGCTGTTTTTT
CASSQGAGIFTGELFF
>-|TRBJ2-2|-|TRBV5-1
TGCGCCAGCAGCTTGCGGTTAGCGCCGAACACCGGGGAGCTGTTTTTT
CASSLRLAPNTGELFF
>-|TRBJ1-1|TRBD1|TRBV9
TGTGCCAGCAGCGAGCGGACAGGGGCTGAAGCTTTCTTT
CASSERTGAEAFF
>few|TRBJ1-2|TRBD1|TRBV5-1
TGCGCCAGCAGCTTGACCGGGACAGGCCCAATCTATGGCTACACCTTC
CASSLTGTGPIYGYTF
>-|TRBJ1-6|-|TRBV5-3
TGTGCCAGAATACTGGACAGCAATAATTCACCCCTCCACTTT
CARILDSNNSPLHF
>-|TRBJ1-5|TRBD1|TRBV7-2
TGTGCCAGCAGCCTCCGGCGAGGACAGGGTTCTAAGCAGCCCCAGCATTTT
CASSLRRGQGSKQPQHF
>once|TRBJ1-5|TRBD1|TRBV7-7
TGTGCTAGCAGCTTAGTTTCCGGGACAGGGAAGGGGAGCAATCAGCCCCAGCATTTT
CASSLVSGTGKGSNQPQHF
>once|TRBJ2-1|TRBD1|TRBV4-3
TGCGCCAGCAGCCCCTCAGGGACAGGGGCCTACAATGAGCAGTTCTTC
CASSPSGTGAYNEQFF
>-|TRBJ2-3|TRBD1|TRBV6-4
TGTGCCAGCAGGACTACAGGGGGGAGCACAGATACGCAGTATTTT
CASRTTGGSTDTQYF
>-|TRBJ1-3|-|TRBV5-1
TGCGCCAGCAGCTTGGCAGGGTATGGAAACACCATATATTTT
CASSLAGYGNTIYF
>-|TRBJ2-5|TRBD2|TRBV6-5
TGTGCCAGCAGAGACCGACTAGCGACCGAGACCCAGTACTTC
CASRDRLATETQYF
>-|TRBJ2-5|TRBD2|TRBV5-1
TGCGCCAGCAGCCCCCCGACTAGCGGGCAAGAGACCCAGTACTTC
CASSPPTSGQETQYF
>once|TRBJ1-5|-|TRBV6-1
TGTGCCAGCACCGACTGGAATAGCAATCAGCCCCAGCATTTT
CASTDWNSNQPQHF
>few|TRBJ1-1|TRBD1|TRBV5-1
TGCGCCAGCAGCTCTGGGACAGGGGGTCACACTGAAGCTTTCTTT
CASSSGTGGHTEAFF
>-|TRBJ2-7|TRBD1|TRBV28
TGTGCCAGCAGTTTATCGGGACCGGACAGGAGTTCCTACGAGCAGTACTTC
CASSLSGPDRSSYEQYF
>-|TRBJ2-2|TRBD1|TRBV7-3
TGTGCCAGCAGACAACACGACAGGGCTGGCGGGGAGCTGTTTTTT
CASRQHDRAGGELFF